Many counts were recorded for the clone carrying this T cell receptor beta chain. As yet, its antigen is unknown. The sample comes from a study of regulatory T cells in long-lasting Graves disease. Time point described: newly diagnosed GD, antithyroid drugs for less than 3 months. PBMC RNA served as the TCR library source. Study conclusions and caveats: Persistent Graves' patients showed less TCR diversity than newly diagnosed ones. Sampling was limited to peripheral blood rather than thyroid tissue.

Assembly of TCR beta libraries relied on iRepertoire HTBI primers together with Arm-PCR of CDR3 regions. TCRdb analysed the multiplex PCR reads with MiXCR anew, one entry per CDR3 protein. The data show under 450,000 distinct CDR3 sequences, about 16% seen once. The J segment lost 7 bases and the V segment lost 0 bases, leaving 5 bases of the junction unmatched. Looked up from germline, CDR1 is KGHSH and CDR2 is LQKENI. The CDR3 extends over 16 amino acids. These data were also reused for a study on T cells in Graves' hyperthyroidism and ophthalmopathy. That source reports: Blood also held most thyroid clonotypes expanded beyond 0.001.

V is TRBV18 and J is TRBJ2-1; the match to TRBD2 covers 11 bases. The origin of this receptor is a woman aged 18 to 35 with Graves disease. This specimen was peripheral blood mononuclear cells (PBMCs), taken at new diagnosis, from a patient treated with antithyroid drugs. The CDR3 nucleotides are TGTGCCAGCTCACCACCGGCTAGCGGGAGGAGGAATGAGCAGTTCTTC. Translating gives CASSPPASGRRNEQFF.